Included here is one T cell receptor (beta chain) sequence, with context. Its antigen is unknown. Germline values: CDR1 SGHAT, CDR2 FQNNGV. This CDR3 has 15 amino acids. V trimming: 6 bases; J trimming: 4 bases; junction bases outside the gene matches: 7. This record belongs to a study of OX40 agonist ivuxolimab in advanced cancers. Study-level information: Dosing consisted of intravenous ivuxolimab at 0.01 to 10 mg/kg every 2 weeks. The dose-escalation cohort was about 86% male, with a mean age of about 56 years, ranging roughly 20 to 80. Past anti-PD-1, anti-PD-L1 or anti-CTLA-4 therapy was accepted, and roughly 40% had received some. Study-wide findings and caveats: The antigen specificity of the peripheral T cells (those that were expanded) was not determined.

Using immunoSEQ multiplex PCR, the repertoire was profiled, and TCRdb retains in-frame clones only, with some absent. The sample holds some 74,000 clones, around 87% seen once. The rearrangement joins TRBV11-2 to TRBJ2-5; 11 bases line up with TRBD1. This receptor was taken from an adult with an advanced solid tumor such as melanoma, head and neck, liver or kidney cancer. The sequencing here drew on CD4+ or CD8+ T cells sorted from blood, taken in a trial of the OX40 agonist ivuxolimab. The CDR3 DNA sequence: TGTGCCAGCAGATCGGGACAGGGGGGCCCAGAGACCCAGTACTTC. It encodes CASRSGQGGPETQYF.